This T cell receptor (beta chain) is from a study of cytotoxic CD8 clonotypes in ibrutinib-treated CLL. Study as a whole: After median roughly 70 months, approximately 14 stayed in remission, approximately twelve progressed; responses some 25 partial, 2 complete. Following treatment for a median about 12 months, range 6 to 36, response samples were then taken. General study points: Clonality increased with ibrutinib response but returned toward baseline at progression.

As for this clone: What it binds is not known.

From cryopreserved PBMCs came roughly 2 micrograms of genomic DNA used for TCR beta libraries. The germline V and J ends were trimmed by 2 bases and 1 base, with 10 bases remaining between them. The CDR3 length is 14 residues. CDR1 is SGHRS and CDR2 is YFSETQ in the germline V gene. Data came from immunoSEQ multiplex PCR; TCRdb stores just in-frame clones and leaves some out. The sample yields tens of thousands of clones, approximately 54% seen once. The chain employs TRBV5-1 and TRBJ2-7; the D is unclear. Sequencing was performed on PBMCs, taken at disease progression, from a patient treated with ibrutinib. The sequence was obtained from a human donor with chronic lymphocytic leukemia. CDR3 residues: CASSLDSGSYEQYF. The CDR3 DNA follows: TGCGCCAGCAGCTTAGACTCAGGATCCTACGAGCAGTACTTC.